One sample yielded the 17 T cell receptor beta chains listed below, sequenced in a study of early stage breast cancer tumors. Libraries were prepared by immunoSEQ multiplex PCR; TCRdb keeps only in-frame clonotypes and omits some of them. The sample consists of 9,500 to 10,000 clones, under 80% of them appearing once. The sequenced sample consisted of normal breast tissue next to the tumor. The receptors stem from a person aged 40 to 49 with breast cancer.

The chain is built from TRBV19 and TRBJ2-7; 8 bases agree with TRBD1. The CDR3 spans 13 residues. Losses at the gene ends were 5 bases for V and 5 bases for J; bases not matched to a gene: 5. Germline-derived CDR1 and CDR2 are LNHDA and SQIVND (reference sequence). CDR3 nucleotides: TGTGCCAGTAGTGCGCGACAGGGGAACGAGCAGTACTTC. This gives the protein CASSARQGNEQYF.

V is TRBV7-2 and J is TRBJ1-5, with TRBD1 identical over 7 bases. After removal of 5 bases from V and 2 bases from J, the junction contained 3 bases not matched to a gene. This CDR3 spans 14 amino acids. Germline loops: CDR1 SGHTA, CDR2 FQGNSA. CDR3 sequence: CASSPDRGNQPQHF. The CDR3, as DNA: TGTGCCAGCAGCCCCGACAGGGGCAATCAGCCCCAGCATTTT.

The sample holds a few counts of this clone. V usage is TRBV10-3 and J usage is TRBJ2-7; 10 bases match TRBD1. The CDR3 is made up of 15 amino acids. CDR1 ENHRY and CDR2 SYGVKD come from the germline V gene. V lost 7 bases, J lost 3 bases, and 9 bases stayed unmatched. CDR3 coding DNA: TGTGCCATCACCACCGGGACAGGGGACGTCTACGAGCAGTACTTC. This codes for CAITTGTGDVYEQYF.

The CDR3 nucleotides are TGTGCCAGCAGTGCCTGGCAGAACTTTTACAATGAGCAGTTCTTC. This codes for CASSAWQNFYNEQFF. The V gene is TRBV2, the J gene TRBJ2-1, with D unresolved. The CDR3 length is 15 residues. V lost 4 bases and J lost 4, with 14 bases in between. Germline-derived CDR1 and CDR2 are SNHLY and FYNNEI.

This chain uses TRBV2 with TRBJ2-3; TRBD2 aligns across 7 bases. Germline assignment: CDR1 SNHLY and CDR2 FYNNEI. V was pared by 3 bases and J by 2 bases, with 5 bases of the junction left unmatched. This CDR3 is built from 15 residues. The CDR3 loop is CASSELAAFTDTQYF. CDR3 DNA sequence: TGTGCCAGCAGTGAGCTAGCGGCTTTCACAGATACGCAGTATTTT.

V usage is TRBV7-6 and J usage is TRBJ1-1; 8 bases match TRBD1. CDR3 size: 14 residues. Looked up from germline, CDR1 is SGHVS and CDR2 is FNYEAQ. V shed 5 bases, J shed 7 bases, and the junction held 9 bases outside the gene matches. The CDR3 DNA sequence: TGTGCCAGCAGCCAGGACAGGGCGAGAGGTGAAGCTTTCTTT. Amino acid sequence: CASSQDRARGEAFF.

V and J are TRBV21-1 and TRBJ2-7; no check of the table's D call, TRBD1, against the DNA was made. TRBV21-1 is reported as a pseudogene. CDR3 length: 16 amino acids. CDR3 sequence (DNA): TGTGCCAGCAGCGCCCACAGGGGCCAACGATCCTACGAGCAGTACTTC. It encodes CASSAHRGQRSYEQYF.

This clone was seen only once. In nucleotides, the CDR3 is TGTGCCAGCATCCGGGACCGTGGATCTTACGAGCAGTACTTC. Protein: CASIRDRGSYEQYF. The chain has TRBV28 and TRBJ2-7; D tentatively reads TRBD1 or TRBD2 (5 bases each). V was cut by 7 bases and J by 4 bases, with 17 bases left in between. Germline CDR1 is MDHEN and CDR2 is SYDVKM. CDR3 length equals 14 residues. The variable domain in full, with the rest retrieved from reference TRBV28 and TRBJ2-7, is DVKVTQSSRYLVKRTGEKVFLECVQDMDHENMFWYRQDPGLGLRLIYFSYDVKMKEKGDIPEGYSVSREKKERFSLILESASTNQTSMYLCASIRDRGSYEQYFGPGTRLTVT.

The chain joins TRBV28 to TRBJ2-5, with D unresolved. The V gene lost 3 bases and the J gene lost 2 bases, with 7 bases spanning the gap. From germline, CDR1 is MDHEN and CDR2 SYDVKM. This CDR3 comprises 13 residues. CDR3 sequence reads: CASSFPGQETQYF. DNA for the CDR3: TGTGCCAGCAGTTTCCCCGGGCAAGAGACCCAGTACTTC.

The genes are TRBV7-2 and TRBJ1-1; 11 positions match TRBD1. V was clipped by 5 bases and J by 9 bases; unmatched bases: 5. The CDR3 sequence is 13 residues long. In germline, CDR1 is SGHTA, CDR2 FQGNSA. The CDR3 loop is CASSPGTGGKAFF. Here the CDR3 DNA reads TGTGCCAGCAGCCCAGGGACAGGGGGGAAAGCTTTCTTT.

The rearrangement uses TRBV5-1 and TRBJ2-2; D is perhaps TRBD1 (7 bases). With 0 bases removed from V and 1 base from J, the gap between germline ends came to 13 bases. CDR3 length: 17 residues. Looked up from germline, CDR1 is SGHRS and CDR2 is YFSETQ. The CDR3 nucleotides read TGCGCCAGCAGCTTGGCCTCGCAGGGGGGGAACACCGGGGAGCTGTTTTTT. Its protein is CASSLASQGGNTGELFF.

This clone was seen a handful of times. The genes are TRBV1 and TRBJ2-7; the tabulated D call, TRBD2, remains unverified against the DNA. TRBV1 is annotated as a pseudogene. The CDR3 consists of 12 residues. CDR3 DNA sequence: TGCACCACCAGCGGGAGGGCCTACGAGCAGTACTTC. Protein sequence: CTTSGRAYEQYF.

The CDR3 loop reads CASSDRGPTNEKLFF. DNA of the CDR3: TGTGCCAGCTCCGACAGGGGTCCTACTAATGAAAAACTGTTTTTT. This chain joins TRBV18 and TRBJ1-4, with TRBD1 matching over 8 bases. Germline CDR1 is KGHSH and CDR2 is LQKENI. Trimming took 6 bases from V and 2 from J; bases not matched to a gene: 5. The CDR3 runs 15 residues.

This chain connects TRBV7-9 to TRBJ2-1; D is undetermined. This CDR3 is built from 13 residues. V was clipped by 8 bases and J by 15 bases, with 23 bases between them. Germline V gene data show CDR1 as SEHNR and CDR2 as FQNEAQ (reference sequence). CDR3 amino acids: CASSTRQTLRAFF. The CDR3, as DNA: TGTGCCAGCTCGACCCGACAAACCCTAAGGGCGTTCTTC.

This clone was recorded only once. V gene TRBV21-1 combines with J gene TRBJ2-7; TRBD2 was called by the table and not checked on the DNA. TRBV21-1 is termed a pseudogene. CDR3 length: 15 amino acids. CDR3 DNA sequence: TGTGCCAGCAGCAAAGCTAGCGGGAGCTCCTACGAGCAGTACTTC. Translation: CASSKASGSSYEQYF.

V usage is TRBV6-5 and J usage is TRBJ1-4; unclear D gene. Germline assignment: CDR1 MNHEY and CDR2 SVGAGI. The CDR3 spans 14 residues. The germline V and J ends were trimmed by 6 bases and 7 bases, with 15 bases remaining between them. Here the CDR3 DNA reads TGTGCCAGCAGCCTTGGAGGGAATCGTGAAAAACTGTTTTTT. It is translated as CASSLGGNREKLFF.

V gene TRBV23-1 combines with J gene TRBJ1-1; perhaps TRBD1 as D (6 bases). TRBV23-1 carries the ORF label, with uncertain function. Trimming took 6 bases from V and 3 from J, leaving 17 bases between them. The CDR3 spans 15 residues. CDR3 loop: CASSHPGDSYTEAFF. The CDR3 bases are TGCGCCAGCAGCCACCCAGGGGATTCGTACACTGAAGCTTTCTTT.